This TCR beta chain was recorded in a study of blood T cells in healthy people across ages. This clonotype was picked up many times. What it binds is unknown. Alongside a J-beta primer mix, a sample-barcoded 5' primer served in a second PCR lasting roughly 7 to 11 cycles. Every individual sample yielded 2.5 million or more paired-end reads (each containing CDR3). Using its own MiXCR run on the 5' RACE reads, TCRdb lists one record per CDR3 protein. The profile shows some 690,000 distinct CDR3 sequences, 22% of them singletons. Points from the study as a whole: Higher diversity, along with more naive CD4+ cells, distinguished long-lived donors from aged donors. Unsorted PBMC material precluded a definitive naive versus antigen-experienced comparison.

The sequence was obtained from a man aged 65-85 years in good health. The specimen was blood.

The CDR3, as DNA: TGTGCCAGCAGTTTAGCCGGGACAAAAGTAGAGACCCAGTACTTC. This translates into CASSLAGTKVETQYF. The V and J genes are TRBV12-3 or TRBV12-4 and TRBJ2-5; D perhaps matches TRBD1 (6 bases). The CDR3 runs to 15 residues. Trimming took 0 bases from V and 4 from J, leaving 12 bases between them.